One sample yielded the 19 T cell receptor beta chains listed below, sequenced in a study of T cell changes during pregnancy in multiple sclerosis (dated by TCRdb to the late 2010s). Library creation used the immunoSEQ multiplex PCR assay. TCRdb holds this immuneACCESS table with in-frame rearrangements only. Some clones are missing; in checked studies, unresolved V genes explain under half, and the rest has no known cause. In all, the sample holds approximately 90,000 clones, and 94% of those were seen once. The ten largest clones represent more than 0.8% of the sample. Sample: peripheral blood, taken in the third trimester of pregnancy. The receptor set was obtained from a female donor with multiple sclerosis, enrolled in a pregnancy study.

The CDR3 coding sequence is TGTGCCAGTAGCCGACAGGGAAGAGACTACAATGAGCAGTTCTTC. As protein: CASSRQGRDYNEQFF. The chain combines TRBV19 with TRBJ2-1; 7 bases fit TRBD1. The ends lost 6 bases at V and 3 bases at J; junction bases unmatched: 8. The CDR3 runs 15 residues. Germline loops: CDR1 LNHDA, CDR2 SQIVND (reference sequence).

The J gene is TRBJ2-1, the V gene TRBV5-1; 7 nucleotides agree with TRBD2. Trimming removed 3 bases from V and 0 bases from J; junction bases left unmatched: 12. CDR1 and CDR2 from the germline V gene are SGHRS and YFSETQ. CDR3 size: 18 residues. The CDR3 loop is CASSSLPLAGLSYNEQFF. The CDR3 region has the DNA TGCGCCAGCAGCTCACTGCCCTTAGCGGGCCTCTCCTACAATGAGCAGTTCTTC.

This sequence joins TRBV29-1 and TRBJ1-5, with D tentatively TRBD1 (6 bases). The CDR3 has 12 residues. Per germline, CDR1 SQVTM and CDR2 ANQGSEA. CDR3 loop: CSRNRVNQPQHF. The CDR3 DNA reads as TGCAGTAGGAACAGGGTCAATCAGCCCCAGCATTTT.

The chain carries TRBV7-2 and TRBJ2-3, with D unresolved. Trimming took off 1 base at V and 6 bases at J, with 14 bases between the two ends. The CDR3 spans 15 residues. Looked up from germline, CDR1 is SGHTA and CDR2 is FQGNSA. The CDR3 loop is CASSLGVSPSDTQYF. CDR3 sequence (DNA): TGTGCCAGCAGCTTAGGTGTTAGCCCGTCTGATACGCAGTATTTT.

The chain joins TRBV19 to TRBJ2-1; 9 nucleotides match TRBD2. V was pared by 1 base and J by 9 bases, with 7 bases of the junction left unmatched. The CDR3 has 15 residues. Germline V gene data show CDR1 as LNHDA and CDR2 as SQIVND (reference sequence). Here the CDR3 reads CASSIVIAGVSEQFF. The CDR3 DNA is TGTGCCAGTAGTATAGTAATAGCGGGAGTTAGTGAGCAGTTCTTC.

A single count supports this clone. The chain is built from TRBV5-6 and TRBJ1-1; D unclear. CDR3 length: 14 residues. The V end lost 4 bases, the J end lost 1 base, and 11 bases lay between the germline ends. Germline V gene lookup returns CDR1 SGHDT and CDR2 YYEEEE. CDR3 loop: CASSVGVTNTEAFF. CDR3 bases: TGTGCCAGCAGCGTCGGGGTAACGAACACTGAAGCTTTCTTT.

This chain links TRBV27 with TRBJ2-3, with 10 bases aligning to TRBD2. Trimming cost V 3 bases and J 2 bases; bases outside gene matches: 2. Germline V gives CDR1 MNHEY, CDR2 SMNVEV (reference sequence). This CDR3 is 15 amino acids long. CDR3 loop: CASSFGLADTDTQYF. The CDR3, as DNA: TGTGCCAGCAGTTTCGGACTAGCGGACACAGATACGCAGTATTTT.

The chain employs TRBV15 and TRBJ1-1, with D unresolved. The CDR3 consists of 12 residues. CDR1 and CDR2 (germline): LNHNV, YYDKDF (reference sequence). Trimming removed 2 bases at V and 5 bases at J, with 6 bases between. Here the CDR3 reads CATSRTTTEAFF. The CDR3 bases are TGTGCCACCAGCAGAACGACAACTGAAGCTTTCTTT.

The rearrangement joins TRBV2 to TRBJ2-7; D is perhaps TRBD2 (6 bases). CDR1 is SNHLY, CDR2 FYNNEI, per germline. The germline V and J ends were trimmed by 4 bases and 5 bases, with 9 bases remaining between them. CDR3 length: 12 residues. The CDR3 sequence is CASSGTSNEQYF. In nucleotides, the CDR3 is TGTGCCAGCAGTGGTACTAGCAACGAGCAGTACTTC.

This clone showed up just once. The chain joins TRBV6-5 to TRBJ1-1; D possibly corresponds to TRBD1 (5 bases). Germline CDR1 and CDR2: MNHEY and SVGAGI. The CDR3 extends over 15 amino acids. Between the trimmed V and J ends, which lost 5 bases and 1 base, there was a span of 14 bases. The CDR3 is CASSPPVQGNTEAFF. In DNA, the CDR3 is TGTGCCAGCAGTCCCCCTGTCCAGGGGAACACTGAAGCTTTCTTT.

This sequence joins TRBV5-1 and TRBJ2-1, with 7 bases fitting TRBD1. With V trimmed by 2 bases and J by 6 bases, 2 bases remained unmatched. The germline V gene has CDR1 SGHRS and CDR2 YFSETQ. The CDR3 consists of 13 residues. CDR3 sequence (DNA): TGCGCCAGCAGCTTACGACAGGGCAATGAGCAGTTCTTC. It yields the protein CASSLRQGNEQFF. The variable domain in full, with the rest retrieved from reference TRBV5-1 and TRBJ2-1, is KAGVTQTPRYLIKTRGQQVTLSCSPISGHRSVSWYQQTPGQGLQFLFEYFSETQRNKGNFPGRFSGRQFSNSRSEMNVSTLELGDSALYLCASSLRQGNEQFFGPGTRLTVL.

The chain has TRBV27 and TRBJ2-7; 9 bases match TRBD2. This CDR3 spans 16 amino acids. V dropped 2 bases and J dropped 3; count of bases not matched to a gene: 8. Germline V gene data show CDR1 as MNHEY and CDR2 as SMNVEV (reference sequence). CDR3 DNA sequence: TGTGCCAGCAGTTTAGGGCGAGCGGGAGGAAGCTACGAGCAGTACTTC. Its translation is CASSLGRAGGSYEQYF.

The V gene is TRBV7-7, the J gene TRBJ2-3; 8 bases match TRBD2. The CDR3 covers 14 residues. V lost 3 bases to trimming and J lost 1 base; unmatched junction nucleotides: 0. The germline gives CDR1 SSHAT, CDR2 FNYEAQ (reference sequence). CDR3 nucleotides: TGTGCCAGCAGCTTGACTAGCGGCACAGATACGCAGTATTTT. It translates to CASSLTSGTDTQYF.

The chain is built from TRBV2 and TRBJ1-4; D remains unclear. The germline V gene has CDR1 SNHLY and CDR2 FYNNEI. Trimming removed 2 bases at V and 8 bases at J, with 12 bases between. The CDR3 runs 14 residues. CDR3: CASSEIGTDEKLFF. CDR3 sequence (DNA): TGTGCCAGCAGTGAAATCGGTACAGACGAAAAACTGTTTTTT.

CDR3 DNA: TGTGCCAGCAGCCCTCGGACTAGCGCGGTTGCCTACAATGAGCAGTTCTTC. It yields the protein CASSPRTSAVAYNEQFF. This chain joins TRBV5-5 and TRBJ2-1; 9 bases match TRBD2. Trimming took 4 bases from V and 2 from J; bases not matched to a gene: 10. CDR1 and CDR2 from the germline V gene are SGHKS and YYEKEE (reference sequence). CDR3 length: 17 residues.

This chain uses TRBV5-4 with TRBJ1-2; TRBD1 is a possible D gene (5 bases). CDR1 is SGHNT, CDR2 YYREEE, per germline (reference sequence). The ends were cut back, 2 bases at V and 8 bases at J, with 16 bases in the middle. This CDR3 is built from 14 residues. In nucleotides, the CDR3 is TGTGCCAGCAGCTTCTCCGGCGGGGGGGGAGGCTACACCTTC. Translation: CASSFSGGGGGYTF.

This chain uses TRBV6-1 with TRBJ2-1; the match to TRBD1 covers 12 bases. The CDR3 runs to 15 residues. V shed 4 bases and J 8 bases; nucleotides not matched to a gene: 6. Germline V gene sequence: CDR1 MNHNS, CDR2 SASEGT. As DNA, the CDR3 is TGTGCCAGCAGTGTGGGACAGGGGGCTTTCGATGAGCAGTTCTTC. This codes for CASSVGQGAFDEQFF.

The chain has TRBV30 and TRBJ1-4, with D unclear. V was shortened by 7 bases and J by 3 bases, with 9 bases between the two germline ends. This CDR3 is 12 amino acids long. Germline V gives CDR1 GTSNPN, CDR2 SVGIG (reference sequence). CDR3 amino acids: CAYEEPNEKLFF. The CDR3 bases are TGTGCCTACGAGGAGCCTAATGAAAAACTGTTTTTT.

The rearrangement uses TRBV28 and TRBJ1-1; TRBD1 is a possible D gene (5 bases). This CDR3 comprises 13 residues. V gave up 8 bases and J gave up 5 bases, with 15 bases separating them. Germline V CDR1 and CDR2: MDHEN, SYDVKM. The DNA of the CDR3 is TGTGCCAGCCTCCTTGGGGGGGGGACTGAAGCTTTCTTT. Translated: CASLLGGGTEAFF.